This TCR beta chain was found in a study of blood T cell repertoires in COVID-19. Looking at the study overall: PBMCs, B-cell-depleted T cells, or T cells were the source of the cDNA or gDNA that made up the material.

Measured with immunoSEQ multiplex PCR; TCRdb has only the in-frame clones, and not every one. The profile shows 250,000 or so clones, about 91% of them singletons. This CDR3 is 16 amino acids long. The germline V gene encodes CDR1 KGHSH and CDR2 LQKENI. The trim removed 1 base at V and 4 bases at J, leaving 8 bases unmatched. The sequencing sample was made of PBMCs or T cells enriched from blood (not recorded which). This chain uses TRBV18 with TRBJ1-1; TRBD1 agrees at 8 bases. The sequence was obtained from a woman in her 30s with acute COVID-19. CDR3 region: CASSPLIGQGVTEAFF. The DNA of the CDR3 is TGTGCCAGCTCACCACTTATTGGACAGGGAGTCACTGAAGCTTTCTTT.